This T cell receptor beta chain came from a study of T cells in women clearing cervical HPV infection. CDR3 length: 17 amino acids. The germline CDR1 and CDR2 sequences are MDHEN and SYDVKM. The V gene lost 6 bases and the J gene lost 2 bases, with 17 bases spanning the gap. Comment on this clone: Its antigen is not known. The read comes to an end 3 residues before the CDR3 does, leaving the germline J gene to fill in the end.

Each participant carried one incident cervical HPV16 infection only. General observations from the study: CIN3+ cases had significantly higher TCR repertoire richness than controls, but evenness did not differ. It is unknown whether associations predate infection; no effector/memory or HPV-specific sorting.

Genomic DNA, averaging around 1,200 ng per sample, yielded TCR beta CDR3 via immunoSEQ. Assay used: immunoSEQ multiplex PCR; TCRdb lists only in-frame clones, some missing. This sample contains approximately 49,000 clones. The receptor comes from a woman aged 18-69 years with a cervical HPV16 infection that either progressed to CIN3+ or cleared (not recorded which). The chain combines TRBV28 with TRBJ2-6; maybe TRBD2 (7 bases). Material for sequencing was blood buffy coat. The covered CDR3 bases are TGTGCCAGCAGCTTAGGGGGGGCGCTGACTGGGGCCAACGTC. This sequence encodes CASSLGGALTGANV. The whole CDR3 sequence is CASSLGGALTGANVLTF.